Below, 10 T cell receptor beta chains from the same sample are listed, as sequenced in a study of blood T cell repertoires in COVID-19. Assay: immunoSEQ multiplex PCR; the TCRdb copy retains only in-frame clones and omits some. Among 250,000 to 400,000 clones listed, about 90% were seen once. Sample: peripheral blood. These receptors all stem from a woman aged 25 to 45 with COVID-19, enrolled during active disease.

The V call is TRBV12-3 or TRBV12-4, the J call TRBJ1-2; D gene ambiguous. Trimming removed 0 bases at V and 7 bases at J, with 9 bases between. The CDR3 extends over 13 amino acids. CDR3 loop: CASSLAPGSGYTF. The CDR3 region has the DNA TGTGCCAGCAGTTTAGCCCCAGGTAGTGGCTACACCTTC.

The J gene is TRBJ1-1, the V gene TRBV5-1, with 9 bases identical to TRBD1. CDR1 and CDR2 from the germline V gene are SGHRS and YFSETQ. The ends lost 0 bases at V and 9 bases at J; junction bases unmatched: 3. This CDR3 region has 13 residues. The CDR3, as DNA: TGCGCCAGCAGCTTGGAAGGGACAGGGCAAGCTTTCTTT. Translated, it gives CASSLEGTGQAFF.

This chain connects TRBV5-4 to TRBJ2-7; TRBD1 matches 7 bases. Per germline, CDR1 SGHNT and CDR2 YYREEE (reference sequence). Germline trimming cut 4 bases from V and 2 bases from J; bases unmatched to any gene: 6. This CDR3 region has 14 residues. The CDR3 is CASSRFGQAYEQYF. The DNA for the CDR3 is TGTGCCAGCAGCAGATTCGGACAGGCCTACGAGCAGTACTTC.

The rearrangement links TRBV5-1 to TRBJ2-7, with 8 bases aligning to TRBD1. Trimming cost V 0 bases and J 6 bases; bases outside gene matches: 8. Germline CDR1 and CDR2: SGHRS and YFSETQ. The CDR3 has 15 residues. CDR3 nucleotides: TGCGCCAGCAGCTTGGCCGGGACAGGCCCCCTCGAGCAGTACTTC. Translation gives CASSLAGTGPLEQYF.

The chain links TRBV19 to TRBJ1-5; a weak D match, TRBD1 (5 bases). There are 15 residues in the CDR3. V was cut by 4 bases and J by 0 bases, with 10 bases left in between. CDR1 LNHDA and CDR2 SQIVND come from the germline V gene (reference sequence). The CDR3 protein is CASSTQGLSNQPQHF. The CDR3 DNA reads TGTGCCAGTAGTACCCAGGGACTTAGCAATCAGCCCCAGCATTTT. Full variable domain (missing parts from reference TRBV19 and TRBJ1-5): DGGITQSPKYLFRKEGQNVTLSCEQNLNHDAMYWYRQDPGQGLRLIYYSQIVNDFQKGDIAEGYSVSREKKESFPLTVTSAQKNPTAFYLCASSTQGLSNQPQHFGDGTRLSIL.

This clone has a single count. This chain uses TRBV6-5 with TRBJ2-2; 14 bases fit TRBD2. The CDR3 has 15 residues. Germline loops: CDR1 MNHEY, CDR2 SVGAGI. Trimming took 6 bases from V and 6 from J; bases not matched to a gene: 3. The CDR3 coding sequence is TGTGCCAGCAGCCGACTAGCGGGAGGGTCCGGGGAGCTGTTTTTT. Its protein product is CASSRLAGGSGELFF.

The chain joins TRBV30 to TRBJ2-1, with D uncertain. The CDR3 consists of 13 residues. The germline V gene encodes CDR1 GTSNPN and CDR2 SVGIG (reference sequence). V lost 4 bases, J lost 5 bases, and 12 bases lay in between. For the CDR3, the DNA is TGTGCCTGGAAAAAACTATTGAACAATGAGCAGTTCTTC. Encoded protein: CAWKKLLNNEQFF.

V is TRBV10-3 and J is TRBJ1-1; TRBD1 agrees at 7 bases. The V gene end was trimmed by 6 bases and the J gene end by 3 bases; junction bases not matched to a gene: 10. The CDR3 spans 15 residues. Germline-derived CDR1 and CDR2 are ENHRY and SYGVKD. The CDR3 DNA is TGTGCCATCAGCGCTCGACAGGGATGGGACACTGAAGCTTTCTTT. Translated: CAISARQGWDTEAFF.

The chain combines TRBV6-5 with TRBJ1-6, with TRBD1 matching over 10 bases. This CDR3 region has 13 residues. The V gene end was trimmed by 7 bases and the J gene end by 7 bases; junction bases not matched to a gene: 1. Germline V CDR1 and CDR2: MNHEY, SVGAGI. CDR3 region: CASKTGGNSPLHF. CDR3 nucleotide sequence: TGTGCCAGCAAGACAGGGGGCAATTCACCCCTCCACTTT.

This clone was detected only once. The gene calls are TRBV5-1 and TRBJ2-3; 7 bases line up with TRBD2. The CDR3 consists of 19 residues. From germline, CDR1 is SGHRS and CDR2 YFSETQ. The junction had 13 bases not matched to a gene; V was cut back by 0 bases and J by 0 bases. The CDR3 nucleotides read TGCGCCAGCAGCTTGGCCGCGGGAGAGTCACAGTTTAGCACAGATACGCAGTATTTT. This codes for CASSLAAGESQFSTDTQYF.